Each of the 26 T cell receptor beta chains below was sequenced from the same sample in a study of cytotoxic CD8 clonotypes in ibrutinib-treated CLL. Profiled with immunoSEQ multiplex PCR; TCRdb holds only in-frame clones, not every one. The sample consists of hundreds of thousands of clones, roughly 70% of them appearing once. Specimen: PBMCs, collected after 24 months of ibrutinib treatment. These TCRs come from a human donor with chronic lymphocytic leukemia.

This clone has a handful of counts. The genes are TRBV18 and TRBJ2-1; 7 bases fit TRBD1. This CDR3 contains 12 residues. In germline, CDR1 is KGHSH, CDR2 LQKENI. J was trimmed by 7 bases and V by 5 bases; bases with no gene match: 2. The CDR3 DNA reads TGTGCCAGCTCAGACAGGGCAAATGAGCAGTTCTTC. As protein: CASSDRANEQFF.

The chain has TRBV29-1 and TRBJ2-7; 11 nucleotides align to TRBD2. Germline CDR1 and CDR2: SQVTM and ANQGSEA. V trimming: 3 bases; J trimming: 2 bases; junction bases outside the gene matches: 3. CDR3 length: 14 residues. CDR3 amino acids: CSVETSGTTYEQYF. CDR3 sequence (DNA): TGCAGCGTTGAGACTAGCGGGACCACCTACGAGCAGTACTTC.

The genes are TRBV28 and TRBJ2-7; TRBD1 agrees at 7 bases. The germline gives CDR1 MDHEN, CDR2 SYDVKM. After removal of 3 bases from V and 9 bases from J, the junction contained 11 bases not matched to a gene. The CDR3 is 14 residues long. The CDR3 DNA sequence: TGTGCCAGCAGTTTGGGACAGACTATACGAGTGCAGTACTTC. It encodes CASSLGQTIRVQYF.

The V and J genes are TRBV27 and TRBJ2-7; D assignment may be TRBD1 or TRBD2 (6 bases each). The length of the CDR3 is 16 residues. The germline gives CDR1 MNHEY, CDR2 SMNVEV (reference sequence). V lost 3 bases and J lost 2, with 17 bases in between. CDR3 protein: CASSFSGDGGAYEQYF. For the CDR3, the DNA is TGTGCCAGCAGTTTCTCAGGGGACGGGGGAGCCTACGAGCAGTACTTC.

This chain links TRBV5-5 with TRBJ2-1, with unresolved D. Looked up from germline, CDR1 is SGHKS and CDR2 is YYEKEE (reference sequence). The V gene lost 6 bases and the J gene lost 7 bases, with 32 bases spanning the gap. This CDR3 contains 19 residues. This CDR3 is CASNPGRRDGDLRWNEQFF. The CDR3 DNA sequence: TGTGCCAGCAACCCAGGCCGAAGGGATGGGGATCTACGTTGGAATGAGCAGTTCTTC. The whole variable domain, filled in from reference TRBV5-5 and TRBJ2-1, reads DAGVTQSPTHLIKTRGQQVTLRCSPISGHKSVSWYQQVLGQGPQFIFQYYEKEERGRGNFPDRFSARQFPNYSSELNVNALLLGDSALYLCASNPGRRDGDLRWNEQFFGPGTRLTVL.

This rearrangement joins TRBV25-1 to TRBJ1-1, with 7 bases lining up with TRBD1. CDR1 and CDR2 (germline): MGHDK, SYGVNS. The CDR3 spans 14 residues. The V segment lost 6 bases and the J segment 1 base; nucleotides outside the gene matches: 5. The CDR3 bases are TGTGCCAGCAGGAAGCGGGACAGGAACACTGAAGCTTTCTTT. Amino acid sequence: CASRKRDRNTEAFF.

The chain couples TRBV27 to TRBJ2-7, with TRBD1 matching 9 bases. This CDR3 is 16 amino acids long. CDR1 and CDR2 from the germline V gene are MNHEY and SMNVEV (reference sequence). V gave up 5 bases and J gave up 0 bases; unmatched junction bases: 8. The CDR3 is CASSTRQGVRSYEQYF. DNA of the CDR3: TGTGCCAGCAGTACCAGACAGGGGGTTCGCTCCTACGAGCAGTACTTC.

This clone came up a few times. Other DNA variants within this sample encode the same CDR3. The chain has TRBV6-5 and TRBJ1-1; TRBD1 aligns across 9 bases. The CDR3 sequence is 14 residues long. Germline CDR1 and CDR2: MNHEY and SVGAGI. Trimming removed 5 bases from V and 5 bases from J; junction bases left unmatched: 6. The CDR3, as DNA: TGTGCCAGCAGTCTTGACAGGGGGGGGACTGAAGCTTTCTTT. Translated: CASSLDRGGTEAFF.

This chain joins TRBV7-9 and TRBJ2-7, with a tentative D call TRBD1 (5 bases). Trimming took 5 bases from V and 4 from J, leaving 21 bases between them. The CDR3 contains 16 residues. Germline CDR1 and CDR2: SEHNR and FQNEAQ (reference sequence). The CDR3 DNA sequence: TGTGCCAGCAGCCATCAGGACAAGGCGCCCTCGTACGAGCAGTACTTC. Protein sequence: CASSHQDKAPSYEQYF.

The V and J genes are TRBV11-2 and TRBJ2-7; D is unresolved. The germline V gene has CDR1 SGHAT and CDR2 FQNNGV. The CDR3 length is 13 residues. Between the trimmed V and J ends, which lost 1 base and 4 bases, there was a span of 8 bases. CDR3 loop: CASSLGGRYEQYF. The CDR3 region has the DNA TGTGCCAGCAGCTTAGGGGGTCGGTACGAGCAGTACTTC.

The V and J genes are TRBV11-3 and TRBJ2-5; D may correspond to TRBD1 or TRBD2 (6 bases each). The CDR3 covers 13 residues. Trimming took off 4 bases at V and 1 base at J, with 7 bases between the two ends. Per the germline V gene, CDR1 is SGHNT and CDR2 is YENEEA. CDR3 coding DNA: TGTGCCAGCAGCTCGGGGGCCCAAGAGACCCAGTACTTC. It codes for CASSSGAQETQYF.

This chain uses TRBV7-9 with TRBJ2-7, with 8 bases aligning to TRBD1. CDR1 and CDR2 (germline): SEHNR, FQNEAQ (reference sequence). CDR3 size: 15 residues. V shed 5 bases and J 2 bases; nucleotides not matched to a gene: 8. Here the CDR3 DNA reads TGTGCCAGCAGCCTTGGGACAGGTGAAACCTACGAGCAGTACTTC. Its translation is CASSLGTGETYEQYF.

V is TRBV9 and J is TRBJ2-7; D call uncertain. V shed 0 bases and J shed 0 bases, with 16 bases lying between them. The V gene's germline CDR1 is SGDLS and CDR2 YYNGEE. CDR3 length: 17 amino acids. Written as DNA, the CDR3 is TGTGCCAGCAGCGTAGGGCCAGAAGATTCGAGCTCCTACGAGCAGTACTTC. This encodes CASSVGPEDSSSYEQYF.

CDR3 bases: TGTGCCAGCAGTCACCGGGACAGGGCTACCTACGAGCAGTACTTC. Amino acid sequence: CASSHRDRATYEQYF. The genes are TRBV27 and TRBJ2-7, with 9 bases that match TRBD1. J gave up 2 bases and V 5 bases, and 7 bases lay outside the gene matches. This CDR3 contains 15 residues. Germline CDR1 MNHEY, CDR2 SMNVEV (reference sequence).

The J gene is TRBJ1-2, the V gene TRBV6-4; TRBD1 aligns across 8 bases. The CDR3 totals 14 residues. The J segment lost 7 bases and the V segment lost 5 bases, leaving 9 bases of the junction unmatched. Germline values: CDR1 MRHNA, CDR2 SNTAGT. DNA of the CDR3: TGTGCCAGCAGTCCTACAGGGGGACTAGGTGGCTACACCTTC. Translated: CASSPTGGLGGYTF.

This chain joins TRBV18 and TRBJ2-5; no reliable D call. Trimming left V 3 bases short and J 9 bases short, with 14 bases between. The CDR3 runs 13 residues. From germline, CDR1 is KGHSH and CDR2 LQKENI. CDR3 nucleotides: TGTGCCAGCTCACCCGCCACGGTTGGAGCCCAGTACTTC. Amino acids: CASSPATVGAQYF. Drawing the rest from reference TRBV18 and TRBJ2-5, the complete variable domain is NAGVMQNPRHLVRRRGQEARLRCSPMKGHSHVYWYRQLPEEGLKFMVYLQKENIIDESGMPKERFSAEFPKEGPSILRIQQVVRGDSAAYFCASSPATVGAQYFGPGTRLLVL.

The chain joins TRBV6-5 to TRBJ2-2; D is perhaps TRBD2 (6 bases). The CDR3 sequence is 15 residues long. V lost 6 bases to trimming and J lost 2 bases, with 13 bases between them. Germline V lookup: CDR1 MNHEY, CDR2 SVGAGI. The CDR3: CASRTGDRNTGELFF. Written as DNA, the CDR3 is TGTGCCAGCAGGACGGGGGATAGAAACACCGGGGAGCTGTTTTTT.

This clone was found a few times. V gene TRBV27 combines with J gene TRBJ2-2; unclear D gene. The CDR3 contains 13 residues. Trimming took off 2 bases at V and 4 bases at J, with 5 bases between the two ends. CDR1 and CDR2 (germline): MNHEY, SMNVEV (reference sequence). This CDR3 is CASSLRRTGELFF. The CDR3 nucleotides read TGTGCCAGCAGTTTACGACGCACCGGGGAGCTGTTTTTT.

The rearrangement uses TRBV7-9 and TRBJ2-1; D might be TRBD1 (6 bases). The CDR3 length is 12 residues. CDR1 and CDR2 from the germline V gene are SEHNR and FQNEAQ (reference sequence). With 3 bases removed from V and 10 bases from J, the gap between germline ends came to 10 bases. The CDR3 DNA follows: TGTGCCAGCAGCTTCGAAGACAGGGAGCAGTTCTTC. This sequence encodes CASSFEDREQFF.

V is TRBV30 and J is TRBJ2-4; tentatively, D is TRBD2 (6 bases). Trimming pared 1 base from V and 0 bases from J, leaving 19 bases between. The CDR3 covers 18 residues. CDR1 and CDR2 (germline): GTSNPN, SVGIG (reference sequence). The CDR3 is CAWSAGYRHGGAKNIQYF. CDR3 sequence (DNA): TGTGCCTGGAGTGCGGGCTACCGTCACGGGGGAGCCAAAAACATTCAGTACTTC. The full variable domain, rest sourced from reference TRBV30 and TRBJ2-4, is SQTIHQWPATLVQPVGSPLSLECTVEGTSNPNLYWYRQAAGRGLQLLFYSVGIGQISSEVPQNLSASRPQDRQFILSSKKLLLSDSGFYLCAWSAGYRHGGAKNIQYFGAGTRLSVL.

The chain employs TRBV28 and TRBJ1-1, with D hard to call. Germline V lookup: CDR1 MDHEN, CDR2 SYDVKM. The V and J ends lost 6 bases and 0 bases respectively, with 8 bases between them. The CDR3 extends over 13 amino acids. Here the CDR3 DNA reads TGTGCCAGCAGAACAGCGATGAACACTGAAGCTTTCTTT. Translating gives CASRTAMNTEAFF. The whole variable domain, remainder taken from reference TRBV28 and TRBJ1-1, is DVKVTQSSRYLVKRTGEKVFLECVQDMDHENMFWYRQDPGLGLRLIYFSYDVKMKEKGDIPEGYSVSREKKERFSLILESASTNQTSMYLCASRTAMNTEAFFGQGTRLTVV.

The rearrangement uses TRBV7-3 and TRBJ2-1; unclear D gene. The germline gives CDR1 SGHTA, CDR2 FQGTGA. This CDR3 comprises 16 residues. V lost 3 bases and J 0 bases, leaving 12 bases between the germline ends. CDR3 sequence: CASSFDADFSYNEQFF. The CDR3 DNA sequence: TGTGCCAGCAGCTTTGATGCAGACTTCTCCTACAATGAGCAGTTCTTC.

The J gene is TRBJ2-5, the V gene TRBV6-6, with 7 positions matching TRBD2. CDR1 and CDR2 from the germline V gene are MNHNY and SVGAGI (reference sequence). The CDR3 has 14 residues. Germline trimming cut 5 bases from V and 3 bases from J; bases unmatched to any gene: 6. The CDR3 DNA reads TGTGCCAGCAGTCGGGAGGTAGGGAAAGAGACCCAGTACTTC. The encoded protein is CASSREVGKETQYF.

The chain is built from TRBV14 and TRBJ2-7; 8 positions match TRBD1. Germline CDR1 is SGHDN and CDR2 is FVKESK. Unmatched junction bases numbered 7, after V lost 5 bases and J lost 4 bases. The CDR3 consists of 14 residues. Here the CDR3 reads CASSLGTGRYEQYF. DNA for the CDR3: TGTGCCAGCAGCTTGGGGACAGGTCGGTACGAGCAGTACTTC.

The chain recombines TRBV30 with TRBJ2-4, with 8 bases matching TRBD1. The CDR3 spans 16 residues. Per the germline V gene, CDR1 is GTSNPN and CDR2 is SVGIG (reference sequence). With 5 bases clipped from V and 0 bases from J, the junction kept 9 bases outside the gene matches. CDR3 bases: TGTGCCTGGGACAGGGGAAAAGTTCGAGCCAAAAACATTCAGTACTTC. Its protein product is CAWDRGKVRAKNIQYF.

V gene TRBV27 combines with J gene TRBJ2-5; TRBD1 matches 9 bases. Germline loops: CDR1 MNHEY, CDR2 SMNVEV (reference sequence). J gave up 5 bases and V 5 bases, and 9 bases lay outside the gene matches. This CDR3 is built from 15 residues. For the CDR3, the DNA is TGTGCCAGCAGTCAACTGGGACAGGGTGGGGAGACCCAGTACTTC. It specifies CASSQLGQGGETQYF.